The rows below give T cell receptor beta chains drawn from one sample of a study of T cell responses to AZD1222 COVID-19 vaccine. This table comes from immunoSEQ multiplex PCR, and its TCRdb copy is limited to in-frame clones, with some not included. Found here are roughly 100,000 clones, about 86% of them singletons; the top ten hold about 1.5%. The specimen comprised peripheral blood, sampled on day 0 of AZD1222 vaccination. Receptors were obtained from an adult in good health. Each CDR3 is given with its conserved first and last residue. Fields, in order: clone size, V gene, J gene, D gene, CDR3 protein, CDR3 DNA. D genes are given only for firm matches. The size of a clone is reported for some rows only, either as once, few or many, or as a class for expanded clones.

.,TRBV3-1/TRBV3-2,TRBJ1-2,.,CASSQDLGANYGYTF,TGTGCCAGCAGCCAAGATCTGGGAGCTAACTATGGCTACACCTTC
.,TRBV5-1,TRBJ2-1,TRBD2,CASSLGGLAGPSSYNEQFF,TGCGCCAGCAGCTTGGGGGGACTAGCGGGACCCAGCTCCTACAATGAGCAGTTCTTC
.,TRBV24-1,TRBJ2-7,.,CATSKGPYEQYF,TGTGCCACCAGCAAGGGACCCTACGAGCAGTACTTC
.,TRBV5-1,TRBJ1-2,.,CASSLSGETLGGYTF,TGCGCCAGCAGCTTGTCCGGGGAGACGTTGGGTGGCTACACCTTC
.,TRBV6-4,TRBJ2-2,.,CASSEDSSNTGELFF,TGTGCCAGCAGTGAGGATTCTTCGAACACCGGGGAGCTGTTTTTT
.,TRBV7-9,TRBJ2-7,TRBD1,CASDRGLSYEQYF,TGTGCCAGCGACAGGGGGCTGTCCTACGAGCAGTACTTC
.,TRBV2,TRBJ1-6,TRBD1,CASIRRQQGANSPLHF,TGTGCCAGCATCAGAAGACAACAGGGGGCTAATTCACCCCTCCACTTT
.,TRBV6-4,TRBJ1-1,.,CASSASGGVNTEAFF,TGTGCCAGCAGTGCCTCGGGGGGTGTGAACACTGAAGCTTTCTTT
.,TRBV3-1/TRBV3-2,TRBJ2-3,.,CASSQDPRFRTPTSTDTQYF,TGTGCCAGCAGCCAAGATCCCCGGTTCCGGACTCCTACCAGCACAGATACGCAGTATTTT
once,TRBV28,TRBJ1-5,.,CASSLGGSGSNQPQHF,TGTGCCAGCAGTTTAGGGGGATCGGGGAGCAATCAGCCCCAGCATTTT
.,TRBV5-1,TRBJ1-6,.,CASTIIGLDNSPLHF,TGCGCCAGCACCATCATCGGACTGGACAATTCACCCCTCCACTTT
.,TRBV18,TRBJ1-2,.,CASSPGAMNYGYTF,TGTGCCAGCTCACCAGGGGCTATGAACTATGGCTACACCTTC
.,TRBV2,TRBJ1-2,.,CASSEASGGYTF,TGTGCCAGCAGTGAAGCGTCGGGTGGCTACACCTTC
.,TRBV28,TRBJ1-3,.,CASSFFAGGNTIYF,TGTGCCAGCAGTTTTTTTGCGGGAGGAAACACCATATATTTT
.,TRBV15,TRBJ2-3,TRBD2,CATSRDVAGGGTDTQYF,TGTGCCACCAGCAGAGACGTAGCGGGGGGAGGGACAGATACGCAGTATTTT
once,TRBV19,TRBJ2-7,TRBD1,CASSLQRTGGGEQYF,TGTGCCAGTAGTCTGCAGCGGACAGGGGGCGGTGAGCAGTACTTC